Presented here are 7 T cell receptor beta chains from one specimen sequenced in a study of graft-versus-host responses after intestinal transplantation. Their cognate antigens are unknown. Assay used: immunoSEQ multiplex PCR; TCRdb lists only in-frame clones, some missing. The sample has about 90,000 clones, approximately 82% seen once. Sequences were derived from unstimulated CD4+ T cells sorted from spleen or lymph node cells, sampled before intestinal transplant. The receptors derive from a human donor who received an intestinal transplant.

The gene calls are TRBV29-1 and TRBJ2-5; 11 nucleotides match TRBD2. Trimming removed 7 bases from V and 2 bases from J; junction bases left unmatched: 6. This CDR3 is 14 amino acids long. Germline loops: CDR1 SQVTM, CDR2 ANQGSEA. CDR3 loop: CSASSGRAQETQYF. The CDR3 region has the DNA TGCAGCGCCAGTAGCGGGAGGGCTCAAGAGACCCAGTACTTC.

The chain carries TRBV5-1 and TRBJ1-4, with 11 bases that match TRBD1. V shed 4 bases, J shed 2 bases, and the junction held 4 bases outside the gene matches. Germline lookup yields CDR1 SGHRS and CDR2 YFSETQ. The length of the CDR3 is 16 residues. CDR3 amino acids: CASSIGQGATNEKLFF. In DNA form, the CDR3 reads TGCGCCAGCAGCATAGGACAGGGGGCGACTAATGAAAAACTGTTTTTT.

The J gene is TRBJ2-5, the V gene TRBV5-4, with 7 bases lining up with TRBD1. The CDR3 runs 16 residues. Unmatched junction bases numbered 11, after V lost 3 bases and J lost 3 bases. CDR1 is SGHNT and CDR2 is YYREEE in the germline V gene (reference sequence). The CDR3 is CASSSPRQGVKETQYF. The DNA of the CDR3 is TGTGCCAGCAGCTCTCCCAGACAGGGAGTAAAAGAGACCCAGTACTTC.

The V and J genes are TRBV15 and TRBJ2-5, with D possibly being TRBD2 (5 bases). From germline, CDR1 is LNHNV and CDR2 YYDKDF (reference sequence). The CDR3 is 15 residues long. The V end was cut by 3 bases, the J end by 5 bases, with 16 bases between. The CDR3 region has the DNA TGTGCCACCAGCAGGGAGGACGGCATAGGGGAGACCCAGTACTTC. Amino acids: CATSREDGIGETQYF.

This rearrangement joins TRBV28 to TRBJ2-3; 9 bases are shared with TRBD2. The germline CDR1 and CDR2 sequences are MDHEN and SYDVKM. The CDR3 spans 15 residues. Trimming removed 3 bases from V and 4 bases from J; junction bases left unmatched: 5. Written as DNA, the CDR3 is TGTGCCAGCAGTTTTCGGCGGGGGGGCCCAGATACGCAGTATTTT. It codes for CASSFRRGGPDTQYF.

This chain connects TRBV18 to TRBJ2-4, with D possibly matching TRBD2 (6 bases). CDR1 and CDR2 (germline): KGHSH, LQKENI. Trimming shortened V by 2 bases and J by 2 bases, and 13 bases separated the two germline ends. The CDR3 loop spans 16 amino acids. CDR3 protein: CASSPGAGLSKNIQYF. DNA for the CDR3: TGTGCCAGCTCACCAGGGGCGGGGTTGTCCAAAAACATTCAGTACTTC.

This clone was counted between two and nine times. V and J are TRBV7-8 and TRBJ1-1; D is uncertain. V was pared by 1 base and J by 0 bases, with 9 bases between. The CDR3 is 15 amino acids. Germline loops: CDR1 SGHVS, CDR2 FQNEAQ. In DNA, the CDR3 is TGTGCCAGCAGCTTAGGGAGAGCTTTGAACACTGAAGCTTTCTTT. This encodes CASSLGRALNTEAFF.